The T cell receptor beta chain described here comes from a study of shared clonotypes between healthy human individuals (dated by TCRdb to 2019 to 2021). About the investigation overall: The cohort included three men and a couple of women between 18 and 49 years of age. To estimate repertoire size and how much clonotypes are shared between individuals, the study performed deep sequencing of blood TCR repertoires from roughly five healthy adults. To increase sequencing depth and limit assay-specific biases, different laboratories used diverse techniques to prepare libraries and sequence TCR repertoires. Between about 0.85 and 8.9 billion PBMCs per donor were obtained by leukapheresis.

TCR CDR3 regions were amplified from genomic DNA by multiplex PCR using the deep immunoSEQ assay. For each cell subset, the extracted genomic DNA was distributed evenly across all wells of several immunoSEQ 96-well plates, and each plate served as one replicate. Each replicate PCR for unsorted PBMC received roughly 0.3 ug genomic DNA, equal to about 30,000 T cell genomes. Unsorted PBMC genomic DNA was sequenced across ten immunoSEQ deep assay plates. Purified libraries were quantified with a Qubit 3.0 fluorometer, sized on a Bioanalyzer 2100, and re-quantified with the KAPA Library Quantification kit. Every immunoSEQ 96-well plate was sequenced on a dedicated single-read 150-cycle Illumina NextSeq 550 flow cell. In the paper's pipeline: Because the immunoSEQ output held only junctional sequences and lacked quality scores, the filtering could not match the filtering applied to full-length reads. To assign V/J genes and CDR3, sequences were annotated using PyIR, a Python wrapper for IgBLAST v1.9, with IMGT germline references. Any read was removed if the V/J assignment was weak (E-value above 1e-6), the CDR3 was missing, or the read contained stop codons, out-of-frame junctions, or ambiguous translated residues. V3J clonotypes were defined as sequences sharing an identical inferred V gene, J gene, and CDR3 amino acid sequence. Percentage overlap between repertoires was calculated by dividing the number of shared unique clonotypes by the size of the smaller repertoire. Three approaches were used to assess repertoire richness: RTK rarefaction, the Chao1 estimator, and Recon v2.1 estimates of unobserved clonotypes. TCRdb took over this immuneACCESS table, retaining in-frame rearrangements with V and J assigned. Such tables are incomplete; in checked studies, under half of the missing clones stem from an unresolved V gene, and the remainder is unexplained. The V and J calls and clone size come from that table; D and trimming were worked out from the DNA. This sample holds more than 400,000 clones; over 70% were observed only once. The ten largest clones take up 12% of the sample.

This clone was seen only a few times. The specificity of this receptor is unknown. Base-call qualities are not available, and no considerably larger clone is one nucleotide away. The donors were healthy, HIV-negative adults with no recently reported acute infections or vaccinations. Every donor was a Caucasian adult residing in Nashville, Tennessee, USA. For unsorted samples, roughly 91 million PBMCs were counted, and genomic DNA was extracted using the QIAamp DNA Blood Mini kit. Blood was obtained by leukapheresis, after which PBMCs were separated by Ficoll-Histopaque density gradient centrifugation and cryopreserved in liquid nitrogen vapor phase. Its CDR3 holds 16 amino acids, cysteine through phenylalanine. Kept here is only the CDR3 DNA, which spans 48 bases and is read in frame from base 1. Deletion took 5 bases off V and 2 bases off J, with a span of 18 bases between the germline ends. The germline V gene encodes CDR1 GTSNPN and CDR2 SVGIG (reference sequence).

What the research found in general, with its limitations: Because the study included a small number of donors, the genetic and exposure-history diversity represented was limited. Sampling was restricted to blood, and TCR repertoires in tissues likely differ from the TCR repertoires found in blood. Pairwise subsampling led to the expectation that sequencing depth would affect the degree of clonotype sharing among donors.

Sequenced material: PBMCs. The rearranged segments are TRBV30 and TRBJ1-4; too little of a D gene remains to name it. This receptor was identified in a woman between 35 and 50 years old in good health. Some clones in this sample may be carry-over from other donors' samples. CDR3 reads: CAWGSTYTGTNEKLFF. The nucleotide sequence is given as TGTGCCTGGGGATCCACCTACACGGGTACTAATGAAAAACTGTTTTTT.